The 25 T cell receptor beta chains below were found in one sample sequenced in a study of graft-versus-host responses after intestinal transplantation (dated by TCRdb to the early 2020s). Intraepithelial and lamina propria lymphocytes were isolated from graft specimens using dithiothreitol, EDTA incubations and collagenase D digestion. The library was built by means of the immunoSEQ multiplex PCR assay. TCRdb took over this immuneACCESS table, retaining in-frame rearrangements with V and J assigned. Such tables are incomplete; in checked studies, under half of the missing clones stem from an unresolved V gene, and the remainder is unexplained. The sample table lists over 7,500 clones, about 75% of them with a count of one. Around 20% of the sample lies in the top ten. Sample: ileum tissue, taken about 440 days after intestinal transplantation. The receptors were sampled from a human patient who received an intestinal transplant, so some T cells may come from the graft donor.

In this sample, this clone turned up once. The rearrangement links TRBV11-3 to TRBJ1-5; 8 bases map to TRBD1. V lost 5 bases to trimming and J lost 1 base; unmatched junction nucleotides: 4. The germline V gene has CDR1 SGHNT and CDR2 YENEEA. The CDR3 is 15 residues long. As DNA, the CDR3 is TGTGCCAGCAGCACGGACAGGGTCAGCAATCAGCCCCAGCATTTT. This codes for CASSTDRVSNQPQHF.

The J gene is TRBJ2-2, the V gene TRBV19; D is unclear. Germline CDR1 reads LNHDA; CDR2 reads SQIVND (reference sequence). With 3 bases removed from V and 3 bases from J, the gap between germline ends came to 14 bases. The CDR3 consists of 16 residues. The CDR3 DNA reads TGTGCCAGTAGTATTCAGGCCACCTCCGACACCGGGGAGCTGTTTTTT. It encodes CASSIQATSDTGELFF. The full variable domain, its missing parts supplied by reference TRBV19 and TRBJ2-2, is DGGITQSPKYLFRKEGQNVTLSCEQNLNHDAMYWYRQDPGQGLRLIYYSQIVNDFQKGDIAEGYSVSREKKESFPLTVTSAQKNPTAFYLCASSIQATSDTGELFFGEGSRLTVL.

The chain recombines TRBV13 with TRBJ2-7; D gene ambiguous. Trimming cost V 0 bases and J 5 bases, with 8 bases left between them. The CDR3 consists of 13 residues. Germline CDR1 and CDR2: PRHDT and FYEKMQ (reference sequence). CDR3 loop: CASSLGSSDEQYF. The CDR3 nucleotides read TGTGCCAGCAGCTTAGGCAGTTCGGACGAGCAGTACTTC.

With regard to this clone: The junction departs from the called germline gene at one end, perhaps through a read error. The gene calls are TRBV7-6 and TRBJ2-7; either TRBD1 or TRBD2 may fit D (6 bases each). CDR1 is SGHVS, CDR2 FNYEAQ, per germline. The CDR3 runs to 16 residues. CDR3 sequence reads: CVSSPQVGGSSYEQYF. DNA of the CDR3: TGTGTCAGCAGCCCCCAGGTGGGGGGCTCCTCCTACGAGCAGTACTTC.

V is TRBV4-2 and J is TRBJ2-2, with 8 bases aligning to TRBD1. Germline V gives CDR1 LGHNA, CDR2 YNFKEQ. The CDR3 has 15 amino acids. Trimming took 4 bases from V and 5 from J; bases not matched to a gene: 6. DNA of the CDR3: TGTGCCAGCAGCCTCCCGGACAGGGAAACCGGGGAGCTGTTTTTT. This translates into CASSLPDRETGELFF.

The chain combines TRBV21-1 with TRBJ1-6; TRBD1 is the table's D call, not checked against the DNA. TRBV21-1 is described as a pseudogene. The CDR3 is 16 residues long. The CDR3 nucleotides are TGTGCCAGCAGCAATGAAGGGGCTAACTATAATTCACCCCTCCACTTT. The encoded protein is CASSNEGANYNSPLHF.

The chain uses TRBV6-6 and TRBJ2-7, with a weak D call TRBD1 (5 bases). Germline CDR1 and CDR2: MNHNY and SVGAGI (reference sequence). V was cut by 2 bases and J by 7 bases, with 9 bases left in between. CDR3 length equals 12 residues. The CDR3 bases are TGTGCCAGCAGTTACACACAGGCAGAGCAGTACTTC. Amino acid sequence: CASSYTQAEQYF.

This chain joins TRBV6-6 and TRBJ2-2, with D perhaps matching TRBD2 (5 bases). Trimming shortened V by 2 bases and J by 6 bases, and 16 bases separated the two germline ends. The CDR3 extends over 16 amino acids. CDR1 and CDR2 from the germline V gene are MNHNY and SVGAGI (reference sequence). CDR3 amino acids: CASSYGGLFIAGELFF. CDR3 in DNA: TGTGCCAGCAGTTACGGTGGACTTTTCATCGCCGGGGAGCTGTTTTTT.

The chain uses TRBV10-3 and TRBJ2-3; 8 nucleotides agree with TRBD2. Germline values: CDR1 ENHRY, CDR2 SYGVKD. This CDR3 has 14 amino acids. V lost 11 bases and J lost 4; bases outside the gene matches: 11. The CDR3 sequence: CASSAGGVADTQYF. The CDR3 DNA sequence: TGTGCCTCCAGCGCGGGGGGAGTGGCAGATACGCAGTATTTT.

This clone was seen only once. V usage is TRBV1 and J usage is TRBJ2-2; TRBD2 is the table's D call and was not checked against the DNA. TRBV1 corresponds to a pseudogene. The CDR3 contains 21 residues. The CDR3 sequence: CTSSQDAAGGGTPVDTGELFF. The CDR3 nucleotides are TGCACCAGCAGCCAAGACGCGGCGGGGGGAGGAACTCCGGTGGACACCGGGGAGCTGTTTTTT.

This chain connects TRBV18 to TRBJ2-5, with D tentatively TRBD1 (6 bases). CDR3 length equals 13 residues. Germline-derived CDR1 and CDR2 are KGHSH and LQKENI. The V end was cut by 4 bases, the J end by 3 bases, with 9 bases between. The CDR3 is CASSRTEEETQYF. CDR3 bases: TGTGCCAGCTCACGGACAGAGGAAGAGACCCAGTACTTC.

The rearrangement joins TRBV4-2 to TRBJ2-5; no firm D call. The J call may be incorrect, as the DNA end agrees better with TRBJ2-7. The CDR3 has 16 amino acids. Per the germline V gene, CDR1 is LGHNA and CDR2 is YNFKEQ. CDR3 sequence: CASSPHSHSSSYEQYF. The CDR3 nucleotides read TGTGCCAGCAGCCCTCATTCCCACTCTTCCTCCTACGAGCAGTACTTC.

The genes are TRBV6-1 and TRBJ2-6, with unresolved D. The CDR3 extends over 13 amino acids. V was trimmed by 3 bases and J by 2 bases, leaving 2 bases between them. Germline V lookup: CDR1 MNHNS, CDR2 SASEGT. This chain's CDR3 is CASSDAGANVLTF. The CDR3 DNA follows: TGTGCCAGCAGTGATGCTGGGGCCAACGTCCTGACTTTC.

The CDR3 DNA reads as TGCGCCAGGGACGACAGGGGATGGCATTCACCCCTCCACTTT. This sequence encodes CARDDRGWHSPLHF. The J gene is TRBJ1-6, the V gene TRBV23-1, with 8 positions matching TRBD1. TRBV23-1 is an open reading frame whose function is uncertain. V was clipped by 9 bases and J by 8 bases; unmatched bases: 9. There are 14 residues in the CDR3.

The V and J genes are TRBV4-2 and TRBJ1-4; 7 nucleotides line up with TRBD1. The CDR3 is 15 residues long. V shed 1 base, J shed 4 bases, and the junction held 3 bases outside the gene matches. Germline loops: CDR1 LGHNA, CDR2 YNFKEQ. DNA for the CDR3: TGTGCCAGCAGCCAAGGACAGGGAATTAATGAAAAACTGTTTTTT. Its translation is CASSQGQGINEKLFF.

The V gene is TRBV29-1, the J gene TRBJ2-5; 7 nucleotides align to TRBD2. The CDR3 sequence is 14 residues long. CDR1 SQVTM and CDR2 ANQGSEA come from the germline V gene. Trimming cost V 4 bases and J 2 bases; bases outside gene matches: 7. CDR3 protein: CSVAGGGSQETQYF. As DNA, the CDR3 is TGCAGCGTTGCGGGGGGAGGGTCGCAAGAGACCCAGTACTTC.

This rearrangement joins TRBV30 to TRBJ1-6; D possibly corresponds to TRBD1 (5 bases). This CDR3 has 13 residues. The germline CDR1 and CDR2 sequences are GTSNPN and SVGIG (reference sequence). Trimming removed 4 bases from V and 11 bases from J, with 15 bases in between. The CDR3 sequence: CAWTVVRDAPLHF. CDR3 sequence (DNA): TGTGCCTGGACCGTGGTGAGGGACGCACCCCTCCACTTT.

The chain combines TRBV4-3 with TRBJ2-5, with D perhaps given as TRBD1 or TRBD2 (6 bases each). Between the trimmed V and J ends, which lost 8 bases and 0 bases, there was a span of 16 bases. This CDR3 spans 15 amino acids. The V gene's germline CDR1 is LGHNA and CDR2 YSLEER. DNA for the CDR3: TGCGCCAGCGGGACGATGGGGGGCAACCAAGAGACCCAGTACTTC. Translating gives CASGTMGGNQETQYF.

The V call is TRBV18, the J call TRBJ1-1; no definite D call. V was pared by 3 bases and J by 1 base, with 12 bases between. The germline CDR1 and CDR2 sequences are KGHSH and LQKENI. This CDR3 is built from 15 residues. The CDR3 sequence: CASSPNRAENTEAFF. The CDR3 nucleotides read TGTGCCAGCTCACCGAACCGAGCAGAGAACACTGAAGCTTTCTTT.

The CDR3 bases are TGTGCCAGCAGCTTGCGACAGGGGGGAGATTCACCCCTCCACTTT. Translating gives CASSLRQGGDSPLHF. The chain joins TRBV7-9 to TRBJ1-6; 9 bases are shared with TRBD1. The CDR3 has 15 amino acids. The germline V gene has CDR1 SEHNR and CDR2 FQNEAQ (reference sequence). With 3 bases clipped from V and 8 bases from J, the junction kept 5 bases outside the gene matches.

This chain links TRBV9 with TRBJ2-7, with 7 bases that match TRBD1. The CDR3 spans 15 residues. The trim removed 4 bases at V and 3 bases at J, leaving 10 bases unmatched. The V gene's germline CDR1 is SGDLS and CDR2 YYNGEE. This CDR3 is CASSPEGTAYYEQYF. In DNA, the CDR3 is TGTGCCAGCAGCCCCGAGGGGACAGCTTACTACGAGCAGTACTTC.

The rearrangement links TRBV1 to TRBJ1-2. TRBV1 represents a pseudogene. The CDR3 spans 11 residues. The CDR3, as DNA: TGCACCAGTGGCGGTAGAAATGGCTACACCTTC. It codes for CTSGGRNGYTF.

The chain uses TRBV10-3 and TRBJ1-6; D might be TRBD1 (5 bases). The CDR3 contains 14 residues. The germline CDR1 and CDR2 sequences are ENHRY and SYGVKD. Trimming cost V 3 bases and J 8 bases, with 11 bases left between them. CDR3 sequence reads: CAISDKGKDSPLHF. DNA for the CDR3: TGTGCCATCAGTGATAAGGGGAAGGATTCACCCCTCCACTTT.

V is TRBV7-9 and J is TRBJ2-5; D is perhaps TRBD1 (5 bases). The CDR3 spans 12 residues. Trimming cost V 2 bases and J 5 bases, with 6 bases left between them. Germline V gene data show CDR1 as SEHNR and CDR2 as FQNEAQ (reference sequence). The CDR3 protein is CASSLYRETQYF. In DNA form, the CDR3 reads TGTGCCAGCAGCTTATACAGGGAGACCCAGTACTTC.

The CDR3 here is CASLGHPERKNTIYF. The CDR3 DNA sequence: TGCGCCAGCTTGGGCCACCCGGAAAGAAAGAACACCATATATTTT. The rearrangement uses TRBV10-1 and TRBJ1-3; D uncertain. Looked up from germline, CDR1 is WNHNN and CDR2 is SYGVQD (reference sequence). Trimming took off 8 bases at V and 7 bases at J, with 21 bases between the two ends. This CDR3 is 15 amino acids long.